This T cell receptor beta chain was sequenced during a study of relationships among human T cell subsets (dated by TCRdb to the early 2010s). About the study as a whole: The study sequenced eight distinct T cell populations from blood: pan T, CD8 cytotoxic, regulatory, Th1, Th2, naive plus transitional, activated and memory cells. Study-wide conclusions, independent of this receptor: V, D and J usage, CDR3 length and N-nucleotide additions showed no statistically significant differences among the seven subsets. A CD4+CD8+ double-positive population could not be excluded by the bead-based sorting. Over 55% of CD8+ cytotoxic sequences belonged to clones with over 100 reads, whereas regulatory and Th2 subsets showed few such clones. The substantial sharing of CDR3s among Th1, Th2 and regulatory T cells was interpreted as suggesting that cell fate choices are stochastic.

Per the germline V gene, SGHAT is the CDR1 and FQNNGV is the CDR2. V and J are truncated by 6 bases and 5 bases respectively, leaving an intervening sequence of 14 bases. CDR3 length: 13 amino acids, cysteine to phenylalanine. The CDR3 DNA has 39 bases and is translated from base 1. As to this clonotype: Its antigen remains unidentified. The sample holds no much larger clone one base away, and base qualities are not on file.

Library generation was performed with multiplex PCR. Data came from a 454 GS FLX. TCR alpha and beta CDR3 regions were amplified from mRNA by semiquantitative ARM-PCR. ARM-PCR used tagged nested gene-specific primers, after which communal superprimers carried out exponential amplification. Before the second amplification round was performed on first-round PCR products, the nested primers were removed by exonuclease. Sequencing of the amplicons was performed on the 454 platform, which allows millions of DNA fragments to be sequenced rapidly without cloning bias. A read counted as effective if the read could be mapped to both V and J germline segments. Concerning the study's data processing: Reads were assigned to germline V, D and J segments with IRmap, which uses pyromap, a Smith-Waterman modification adapted to 454 sequencing errors. Cutoffs set at the 99th percentile of alignment scores from simulated random sequences were applied to filter D-beta assignments. The amino acids between the conserved V-segment Y[YFLI]C motif and the J-segment [FW]GXGT motif were defined as CDR3. Repertoire diversity was estimated with a compound Poisson process model previously applied to large-scale EST data. A procedure for detecting cross-contamination was used to argue that the shared CDR3s did not come from sample contamination. TCRdb passed the public sequencing reads through fastp at Q25 and MiXCR, retaining productive beta sequences. Each record represents a unique CDR3 protein, reported with the most common genes and DNA among its rows. TCRdb's processing, not the study's, gives the V and J calls here. This sample gives 10,000 to 15,000 distinct CDR3 sequences in total; around two thirds of them show up just once. The ten largest clones represent around 27% of the sample.

The CD4+CD25-CD294- flow-through remaining after the CD25, CD56 and CD294 bead selections was collected as Th1 cells. Miltenyi superparamagnetic beads coated with subset-specific monoclonal antibodies were used to isolate the T cell subsets. Every T cell population was isolated from peripheral blood. Whole blood was subjected to Ficoll separation to obtain mononuclear cells, from which monocytes were subsequently depleted using anti-CD14 microbeads. The isolated cell populations were resuspended in RNAprotect reagent immediately. The sequenced sample was CD4+ Th1 cells sorted from blood. The label giving this sample's cell subset or site can be read as: CD4+CD25-CD294- T helper 1 cells. The sequence derives from a man aged 35 to 55 in good health. The V gene is TRBV11-2 and the J gene is TRBJ2-7; TRBD1 might be the D gene, on 7 matching bases. The DNA reads as follows: TGTGCCAGCAGAGCCCAGGGGGGCCACGAGCAGTACTTC. Translated, this is CASRAQGGHEQYF.